This T cell receptor (beta chain) appears in the sequencing data of a study of a mutant IDH1 vaccine in newly diagnosed glioma. This sample's time point: week 11, during vaccination. Each vaccine dose was 300 ug of mutant IDH1 20-mer peptide, with topical imiquimod. Concerning this clone: The target antigen is unknown.

The data were produced by immunoSEQ multiplex PCR, yet TCRdb's version contains in-frame clones alone and is incomplete. Here the sample spans about 66,000 clones, 70% to 85% being singletons. This CDR3 has 15 amino acids. The V gene's germline CDR1 is SGDLS and CDR2 YYNGEE. V shed 6 bases, J shed 1 base, and the junction held 8 bases outside the gene matches. This sequence was found in a woman in her forties or fifties with glioma. The starting material was PBMCs, obtained from a glioma patient whose treatment included an IDH1 peptide vaccine. The rearrangement uses TRBV9 and TRBJ1-1; 8 bases line up with TRBD1. The CDR3: CASNNAGGANTEAFF. CDR3 sequence (DNA): TGTGCCAGCAATAACGCAGGGGGCGCGAACACTGAAGCTTTCTTT.